This TCR beta chain was found in a study of technical replicates of blood from a few donors. This CDR3 is 15 amino acids long. The V and J ends lost 6 bases and 4 bases, in that order; junction bases with no gene match: 5. Germline V gives CDR1 SNHLY, CDR2 FYNNEI. The table came from immunoSEQ multiplex PCR; TCRdb's copy has only in-frame clones and leaves some out. This table holds 50,000 to 70,000 clones, about 94% found once. This clonotype was obtained from a human donor in good health. Some clones in this sample may be carry-over from other donors' samples. The sequenced sample consisted of PBMCs. The chain has TRBV2 and TRBJ2-1, with 11 bases fitting TRBD2. The CDR3 loop reads CASRIAGGGYNEQFF. In DNA, the CDR3 is TGTGCCAGCAGGATAGCGGGAGGGGGATACAATGAGCAGTTCTTC.